The 7 T cell receptor beta chains reported below all come from one sample, sequenced in a study of Ad26.COV2.S vaccination and SARS-CoV-2 variants. This table comes from immunoSEQ multiplex PCR, and its TCRdb copy is limited to in-frame clones, with some not included. In the table there are hundreds of thousands of clones, about 89% of which are singletons. This sample's treatment: about 20 received Ad26.COV2.S at low or high dose, single or two shots; about 5 received placebo; per-sample allocation not given. At day 63 after the first vaccine or placebo injection, samples were drawn. Here the sequenced sample was peripheral blood, taken in a trial of Ad26.COV2.S vaccine versus placebo. Receptors were obtained from a person aged 18 to 65 who received the Ad26.COV2.S COVID-19 vaccine or a placebo.

The chain uses TRBV15 and TRBJ1-4; D may be TRBD1 (5 bases). Germline V gene sequence: CDR1 LNHNV, CDR2 YYDKDF (reference sequence). Trimming left V 7 bases short and J 3 bases short, with 12 bases between. The CDR3 covers 14 residues. The CDR3 region has the DNA TGTGCCACCACCGGGGCTCGGGCTAATGAAAAACTGTTTTTT. It codes for CATTGARANEKLFF.

The genes are TRBV6-2 or TRBV6-3 and TRBJ2-5; TRBD1 matches 7 bases. CDR3 size: 16 residues. Per the germline V gene, CDR1 is MNHEY and CDR2 is SVGEGT. Trimming removed 6 bases from V and 5 bases from J; junction bases left unmatched: 15. The CDR3 protein is CASSYGQTQGSETQYF. CDR3 nucleotides: TGTGCCAGCAGCTATGGCCAAACACAGGGGTCGGAGACCCAGTACTTC.

This clone came up a few times. The chain carries TRBV25-1 and TRBJ2-1; D is tentatively TRBD1 or TRBD2 (5 bases each). V lost 4 bases to trimming and J lost 6 bases, with 10 bases between them. The CDR3 contains 13 residues. Germline assignment: CDR1 MGHDK and CDR2 SYGVNS. The CDR3 bases are TGTGCCAGCAGTGTTGGGGGTCCCAATGAGCAGTTCTTC. Its translation is CASSVGGPNEQFF.

The chain uses TRBV27 and TRBJ2-7, with 8 nucleotides matching TRBD2. The junction had 10 bases not matched to a gene; V was cut back by 5 bases and J by 7 bases. This CDR3 region has 14 residues. Germline V gene sequence: CDR1 MNHEY, CDR2 SMNVEV (reference sequence). CDR3 DNA: TGTGCCAGCAGTCTTCGCGGGGGGACGGGGGAGCAGTACTTC. Its protein product is CASSLRGGTGEQYF.

This rearrangement joins TRBV24-1 to TRBJ1-4, with 11 bases aligning to TRBD1. Germline loops: CDR1 KGHDR, CDR2 SFDVKD. V trimming: 5 bases; J trimming: 8 bases; junction bases outside the gene matches: 15. This CDR3 is 18 amino acids long. CDR3 protein: CATSGVLDRGRSVEKLFF. The CDR3 DNA reads as TGTGCCACCAGTGGCGTCCTGGACAGGGGGCGGTCTGTCGAAAAACTGTTTTTT.

This chain connects TRBV30 to TRBJ2-5; TRBD2 matches at 10 bases. Germline loops: CDR1 GTSNPN, CDR2 SVGIG (reference sequence). The CDR3 length is 16 residues. V lost 1 base and J lost 1; bases outside the gene matches: 6. The CDR3, as DNA: TGTGCCTGGAGTGAGAGGCCTAGCGGGAGCCAAGAGACCCAGTACTTC. Protein product: CAWSERPSGSQETQYF.

The chain carries TRBV4-2 and TRBJ2-1; D perhaps matches TRBD1 (6 bases). V shed 1 base and J shed 8 bases, with 12 bases lying between them. CDR1 and CDR2 (germline): LGHNA, YNFKEQ. The CDR3 runs 14 residues. CDR3 DNA sequence: TGTGCCAGCAGCCAAGGGCAGGGGTCCCATGAGCAGTTCTTC. Translation: CASSQGQGSHEQFF.